The text below deals with one T cell receptor beta chain. Its antigen is not known. This sample is drawn from a study of T cell responses to AZD1222 COVID-19 vaccine. Study-level results: Clonal diversity was possibly underestimated, and white British individuals and females predominated among donors.

The method was immunoSEQ multiplex PCR; TCRdb's version includes in-frame clones alone and lacks a portion of them. There are around 110,000 clones in the sample; about 86% occur only once, and approximately 9.6% lies in the top ten. This TCR came from an adult in good health. Here the sequenced sample was peripheral blood, taken on day 0 of AZD1222 vaccination.

CDR3 residues: CASSPQGGAGANVLTF. The DNA of the CDR3 is TGTGCCAGCAGCCCTCAAGGCGGGGCTGGGGCCAACGTCCTGACTTTC. The chain couples TRBV7-3 to TRBJ2-6; D is possibly TRBD2 (6 bases). V lost 5 bases and J lost 2, with 13 bases in between. CDR1 SGHTA and CDR2 FQGTGA come from the germline V gene. The CDR3 runs 16 residues.